The sequence of this T cell receptor beta chain was determined in a study of PD-1 blockade in classical Hodgkin lymphoma. The time point was: cycle 4 day 1 (C4D1), after less than 7 weeks of nivolumab. There was relapse after autologous stem cell transplantation in every patient, and there was variation in brentuximab vedotin exposure. Profiled with immunoSEQ multiplex PCR; TCRdb holds only in-frame clones, not every one. Seen here are around 31,000 clones, 81% observed once, and the top ten hold about a sixth. This CDR3 region has 14 residues. V was cut by 0 bases and J by 3 bases, with 6 bases left in between. Germline loops: CDR1 SGDLS, CDR2 YYNGEE.

V is TRBV9 and J is TRBJ2-2; D is ambiguous. This sequence originates from a human donor with classical Hodgkin lymphoma. Specimen: peripheral blood mononuclear cells (PBMCs), collected before the fourth cycle of nivolumab. CDR3 protein: CASSVVSYTGELFF. Here the CDR3 DNA reads TGTGCCAGCAGCGTAGTGTCTTACACCGGGGAGCTGTTTTTT.